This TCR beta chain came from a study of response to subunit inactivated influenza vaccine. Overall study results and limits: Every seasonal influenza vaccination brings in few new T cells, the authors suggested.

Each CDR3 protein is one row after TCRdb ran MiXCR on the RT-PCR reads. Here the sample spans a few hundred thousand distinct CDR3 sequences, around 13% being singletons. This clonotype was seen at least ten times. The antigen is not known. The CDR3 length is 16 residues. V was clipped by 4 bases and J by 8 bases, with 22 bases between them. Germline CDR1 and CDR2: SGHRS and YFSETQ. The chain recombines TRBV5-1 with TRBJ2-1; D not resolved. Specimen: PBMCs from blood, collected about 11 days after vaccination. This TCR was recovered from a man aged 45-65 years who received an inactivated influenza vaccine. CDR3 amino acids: CASSQMWPAAIYEQFF. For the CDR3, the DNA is TGCGCCAGCAGCCAGATGTGGCCCGCCGCGATCTATGAGCAGTTCTTC.